These 6 T cell receptor beta chains share one sample of origin, sequenced in a study of T cell responses to AZD1222 COVID-19 vaccine. Method: immunoSEQ multiplex PCR; TCRdb's copy keeps in-frame clones and lacks some. Of more than 85,000 clones listed, roughly 88% are singletons. Source: peripheral blood, taken on day 0 of MenACWY control vaccination. The receptors were sampled from an adult in good health.

The chain joins TRBV5-1 to TRBJ2-7, with 9 positions matching TRBD1. With 5 bases clipped from V and 3 bases from J, the junction kept 9 bases outside the gene matches. The CDR3 contains 15 residues. From germline, CDR1 is SGHRS and CDR2 YFSETQ. The CDR3 reads CASSPNWDRVYEQYF. CDR3 in DNA: TGCGCCAGCAGTCCAAACTGGGACAGGGTCTACGAGCAGTACTTC.

The rearrangement links TRBV7-8 to TRBJ2-7; D gene uncertain. CDR3 length equals 18 residues. Germline loops: CDR1 SGHVS, CDR2 FQNEAQ. V lost 5 bases to trimming and J lost 6 bases, with 29 bases between them. The CDR3 region is CASSHSFESPSPLSEQYF. As DNA, the CDR3 is TGTGCCAGCAGCCATTCTTTTGAGAGTCCGTCCCCCCTCAGCGAGCAGTACTTC.

The rearrangement joins TRBV6-2 or TRBV6-3 to TRBJ1-2; tentative D call: TRBD1 (6 bases). The CDR3 is 15 amino acids. Germline values: CDR1 MNHEY, CDR2 SVGEGT. Between the trimmed V and J ends, which lost 2 bases and 4 bases, there was a span of 14 bases. The CDR3 DNA sequence: TGTGCCAGCAGTTACCCAGGGGAAGGAAGCTATGGCTACACCTTC. It translates to CASSYPGEGSYGYTF.

The chain couples TRBV28 to TRBJ1-2; D uncertain. In germline, CDR1 is MDHEN, CDR2 SYDVKM. The CDR3 extends over 11 amino acids. The CDR3 sequence: CISGVGYGYTF. For the CDR3, the DNA is TGTATTTCGGGAGTAGGGTATGGCTACACCTTC.

In nucleotides, the CDR3 is TGTGCCAGCAGCCCCGGGAGCTGGGACAGGTTCATGAACACTGAAGCTTTCTTT. Protein: CASSPGSWDRFMNTEAFF. The chain is built from TRBV9 and TRBJ1-1, with 8 bases identical to TRBD1. The J segment lost 0 bases and the V segment lost 4 bases, leaving 14 bases of the junction unmatched. Germline loops: CDR1 SGDLS, CDR2 YYNGEE. The CDR3 runs 18 residues.

The chain couples TRBV4-1 to TRBJ2-3; perhaps TRBD2 as D (6 bases). The V gene lost 4 bases and the J gene lost 1 base, with 21 bases spanning the gap. CDR3 size: 18 residues. The germline V gene encodes CDR1 MGHRA and CDR2 YSYEKL. The CDR3 nucleotides are TGCGCCAGCAGCCGCACCCCCGGTGGGCGGGACCGCACAGATACGCAGTATTTT. It translates to CASSRTPGGRDRTDTQYF.